This TCR beta chain is from a study of T cells in Graves' hyperthyroidism and ophthalmopathy. Whole-study findings and limits: It was a median around 6 months before onset that the model predicted ophthalmopathy.

Template material for amplifying TCR beta CDR3 regions consisted of RNA transcripts. HTBI primers were employed in a first-round RT-PCR of the TCR CDR3. Each CDR3 protein gets one entry after TCRdb re-called the multiplex PCR reads with MiXCR. The sample includes about 420,000 distinct CDR3 sequences, roughly 14% seen only once; the top ten take just under 8%. The CDR3 consists of 13 residues. V was clipped by 3 bases and J by 2 bases, with 5 bases between them. Germline lookup yields CDR1 SGDLS and CDR2 YYNGEE. This clonotype has only a few counts. What it recognizes is unknown. The sequence was obtained from a woman aged 18-29 years with Graves' hyperthyroidism. Specimen: blood. The chain carries TRBV9 and TRBJ2-2, with D hard to call. CDR3 region: CASSEINTGELFF. CDR3 bases: TGTGCCAGCAGCGAAATTAACACCGGGGAGCTGTTTTTT.